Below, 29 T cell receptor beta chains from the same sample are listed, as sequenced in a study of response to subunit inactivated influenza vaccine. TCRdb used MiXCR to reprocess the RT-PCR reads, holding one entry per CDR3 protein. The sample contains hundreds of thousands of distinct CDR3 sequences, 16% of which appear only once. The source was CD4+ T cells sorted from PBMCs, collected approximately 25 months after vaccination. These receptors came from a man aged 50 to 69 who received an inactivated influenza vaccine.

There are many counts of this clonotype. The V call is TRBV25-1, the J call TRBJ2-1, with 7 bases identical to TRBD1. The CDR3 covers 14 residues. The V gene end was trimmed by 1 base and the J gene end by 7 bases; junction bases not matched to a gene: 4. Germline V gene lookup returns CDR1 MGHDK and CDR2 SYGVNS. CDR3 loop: CASSESARGNEQFF. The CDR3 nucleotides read TGTGCCAGCAGTGAATCGGCCAGGGGGAATGAGCAGTTCTTC.

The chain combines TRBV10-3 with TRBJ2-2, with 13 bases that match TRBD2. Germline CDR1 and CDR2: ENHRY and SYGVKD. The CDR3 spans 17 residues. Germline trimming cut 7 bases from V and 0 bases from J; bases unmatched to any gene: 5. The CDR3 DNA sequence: TGTGCCATCAAAGAGACTAGCGGGGGGCCGAACACCGGGGAGCTGTTTTTT. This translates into CAIKETSGGPNTGELFF.

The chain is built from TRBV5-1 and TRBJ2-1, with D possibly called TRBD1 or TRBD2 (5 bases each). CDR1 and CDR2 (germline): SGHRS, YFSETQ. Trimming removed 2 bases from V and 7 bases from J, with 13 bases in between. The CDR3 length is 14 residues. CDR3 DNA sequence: TGCGCCAGCAGCTTCGGGACCGTAAGGAATGAGCAGTTCTTC. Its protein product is CASSFGTVRNEQFF. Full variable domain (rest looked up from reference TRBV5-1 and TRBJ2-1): KAGVTQTPRYLIKTRGQQVTLSCSPISGHRSVSWYQQTPGQGLQFLFEYFSETQRNKGNFPGRFSGRQFSNSRSEMNVSTLELGDSALYLCASSFGTVRNEQFFGPGTRLTVL.

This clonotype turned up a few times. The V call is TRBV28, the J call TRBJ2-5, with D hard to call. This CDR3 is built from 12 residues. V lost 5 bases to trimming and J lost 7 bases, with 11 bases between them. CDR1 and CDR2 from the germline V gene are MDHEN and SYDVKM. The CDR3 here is CASSQSIGTQYF. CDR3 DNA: TGTGCCAGCAGTCAGAGCATTGGGACCCAGTACTTC.

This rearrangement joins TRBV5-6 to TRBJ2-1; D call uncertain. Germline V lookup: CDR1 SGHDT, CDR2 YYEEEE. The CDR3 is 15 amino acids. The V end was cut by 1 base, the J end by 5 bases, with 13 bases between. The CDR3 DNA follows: TGTGCCAGCAGCTTGCCCCACAGCCTTCACAATGAGCAGTTCTTC. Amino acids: CASSLPHSLHNEQFF.

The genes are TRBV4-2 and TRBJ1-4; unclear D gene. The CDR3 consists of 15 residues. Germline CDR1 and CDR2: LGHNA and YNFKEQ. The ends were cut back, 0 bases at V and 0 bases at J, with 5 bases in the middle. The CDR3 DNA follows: TGTGCCAGCAGCCAAGAGCTTGCAACTAATGAAAAACTGTTTTTT. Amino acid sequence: CASSQELATNEKLFF.

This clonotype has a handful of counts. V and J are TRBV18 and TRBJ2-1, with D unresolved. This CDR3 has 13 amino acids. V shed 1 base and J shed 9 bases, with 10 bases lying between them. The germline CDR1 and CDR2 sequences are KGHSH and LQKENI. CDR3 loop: CASSPLVNGEQFF. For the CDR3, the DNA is TGTGCCAGCTCACCACTCGTCAACGGTGAGCAGTTCTTC.

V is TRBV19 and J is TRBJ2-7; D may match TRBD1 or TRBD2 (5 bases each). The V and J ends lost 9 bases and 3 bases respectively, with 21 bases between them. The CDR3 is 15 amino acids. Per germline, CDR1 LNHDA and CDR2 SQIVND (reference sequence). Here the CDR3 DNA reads TGTGCCAGGACGAGGGGACCACCAATTATCTACGAGCAGTACTTC. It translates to CARTRGPPIIYEQYF. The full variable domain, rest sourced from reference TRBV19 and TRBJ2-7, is DGGITQSPKYLFRKEGQNVTLSCEQNLNHDAMYWYRQDPGQGLRLIYYSQIVNDFQKGDIAEGYSVSREKKESFPLTVTSAQKNPTAFYLCARTRGPPIIYEQYFGPGTRLTVT.

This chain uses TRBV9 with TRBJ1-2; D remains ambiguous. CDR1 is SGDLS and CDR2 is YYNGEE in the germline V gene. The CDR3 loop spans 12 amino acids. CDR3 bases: TGTGGTTCAGGCGATTCTAACTATGGCTACACCTTC. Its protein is CGSGDSNYGYTF.

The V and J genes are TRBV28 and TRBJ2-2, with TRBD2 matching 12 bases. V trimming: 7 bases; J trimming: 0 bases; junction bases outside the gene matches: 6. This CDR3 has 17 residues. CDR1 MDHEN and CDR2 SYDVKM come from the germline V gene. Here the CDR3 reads CASTGLAGRSNTGELFF. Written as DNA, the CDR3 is TGTGCCAGCACAGGACTAGCGGGGCGCTCGAACACCGGGGAGCTGTTTTTT.

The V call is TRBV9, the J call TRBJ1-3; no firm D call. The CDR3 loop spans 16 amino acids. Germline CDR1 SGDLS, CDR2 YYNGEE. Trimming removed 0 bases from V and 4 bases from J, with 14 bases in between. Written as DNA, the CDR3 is TGTGCCAGCAGCGTAGGAGAAAGGGCGAACGGAAACACCATATATTTT. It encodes CASSVGERANGNTIYF.

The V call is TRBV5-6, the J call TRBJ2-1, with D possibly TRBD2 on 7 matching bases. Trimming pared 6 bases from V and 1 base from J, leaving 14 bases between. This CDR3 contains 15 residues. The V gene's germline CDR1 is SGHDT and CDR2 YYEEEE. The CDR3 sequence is CASTPGEGSYNEQFF. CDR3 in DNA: TGTGCCAGCACGCCAGGGGAGGGATCCTACAATGAGCAGTTCTTC.

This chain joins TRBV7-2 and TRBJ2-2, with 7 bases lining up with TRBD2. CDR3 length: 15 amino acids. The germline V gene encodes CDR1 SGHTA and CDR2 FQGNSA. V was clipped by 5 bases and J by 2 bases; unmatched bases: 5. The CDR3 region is CASSPGTKNTGELFF. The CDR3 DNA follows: TGTGCCAGCAGCCCCGGGACTAAAAACACCGGGGAGCTGTTTTTT.

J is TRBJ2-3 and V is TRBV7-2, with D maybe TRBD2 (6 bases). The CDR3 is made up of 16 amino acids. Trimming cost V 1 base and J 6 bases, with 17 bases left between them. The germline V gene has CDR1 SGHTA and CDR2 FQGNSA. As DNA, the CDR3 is TGTGCCAGCAGCTTAGAGTGGGCAGCGGGCTTGGATACGCAGTATTTT. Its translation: CASSLEWAAGLDTQYF. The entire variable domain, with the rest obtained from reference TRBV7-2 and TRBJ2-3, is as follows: GAGVSQSPSNKVTEKGKDVELRCDPISGHTALYWYRQSLGQGLEFLIYFQGNSAPDKSGLPSDRFSAERTGGSVSTLTIQRTQQEDSAVYLCASSLEWAAGLDTQYFGPGTRLTVL.

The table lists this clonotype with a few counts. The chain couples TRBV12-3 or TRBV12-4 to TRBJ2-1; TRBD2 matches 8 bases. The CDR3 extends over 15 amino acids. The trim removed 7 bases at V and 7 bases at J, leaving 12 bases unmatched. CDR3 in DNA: TGTGCCAGCACACATTCGAGCGGGGGAAATAATGAGCAGTTCTTC. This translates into CASTHSSGGNNEQFF.

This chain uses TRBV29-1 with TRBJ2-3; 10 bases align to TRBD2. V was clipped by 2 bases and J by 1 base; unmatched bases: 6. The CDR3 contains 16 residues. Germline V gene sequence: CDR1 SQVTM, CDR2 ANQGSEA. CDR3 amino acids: CSVETALAGGTDTQYF. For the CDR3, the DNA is TGCAGCGTTGAAACGGCGCTAGCGGGGGGCACAGATACGCAGTATTTT.

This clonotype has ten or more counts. The CDR3 nucleotides are TGTGCCAGCAGTTTCCGCGCACAAGTAGATACGCAGTATTTT. Amino acid sequence: CASSFRAQVDTQYF. The genes are TRBV27 and TRBJ2-3, with no clear D. Between the trimmed V and J ends, which lost 3 bases and 5 bases, there was a span of 12 bases. Germline loops: CDR1 MNHEY, CDR2 SMNVEV (reference sequence). The CDR3 runs 14 residues.

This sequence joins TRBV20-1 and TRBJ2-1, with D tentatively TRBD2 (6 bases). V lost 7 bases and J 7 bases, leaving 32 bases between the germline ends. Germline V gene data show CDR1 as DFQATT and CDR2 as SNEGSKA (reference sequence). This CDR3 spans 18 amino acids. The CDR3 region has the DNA TGCAGTGTCCCCGAGCTGCTAGGGCGGGGTCTAGCGCTTAATGAGCAGTTCTTC. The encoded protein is CSVPELLGRGLALNEQFF.

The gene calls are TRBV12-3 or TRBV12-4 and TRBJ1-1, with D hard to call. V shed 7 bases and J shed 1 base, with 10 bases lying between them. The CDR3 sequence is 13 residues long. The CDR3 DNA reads TGTGCCAGCACCCTACAGAGGAACACTGAAGCTTTCTTT. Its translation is CASTLQRNTEAFF.

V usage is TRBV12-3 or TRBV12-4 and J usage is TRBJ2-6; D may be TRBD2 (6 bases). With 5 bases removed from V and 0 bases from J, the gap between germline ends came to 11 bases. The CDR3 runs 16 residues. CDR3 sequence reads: CASSRRRGSGANVLTF. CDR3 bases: TGTGCCAGCAGTAGAAGGCGGGGCTCTGGGGCCAACGTCCTGACTTTC.

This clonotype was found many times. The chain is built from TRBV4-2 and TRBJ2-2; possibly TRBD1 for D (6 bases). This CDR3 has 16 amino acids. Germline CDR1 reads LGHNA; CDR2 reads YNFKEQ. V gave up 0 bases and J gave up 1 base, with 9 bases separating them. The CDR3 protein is CASSQDGGRNTGELFF. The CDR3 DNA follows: TGTGCCAGCAGCCAAGATGGGGGCCGGAACACCGGGGAGCTGTTTTTT.

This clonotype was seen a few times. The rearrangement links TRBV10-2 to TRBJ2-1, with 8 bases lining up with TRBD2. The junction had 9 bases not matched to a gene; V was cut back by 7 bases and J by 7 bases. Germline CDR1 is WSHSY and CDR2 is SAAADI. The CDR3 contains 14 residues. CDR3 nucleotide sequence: TGCGCCAGCATATCCCGGACTAGCTGGAATGAGCAGTTCTTC. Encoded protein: CASISRTSWNEQFF.

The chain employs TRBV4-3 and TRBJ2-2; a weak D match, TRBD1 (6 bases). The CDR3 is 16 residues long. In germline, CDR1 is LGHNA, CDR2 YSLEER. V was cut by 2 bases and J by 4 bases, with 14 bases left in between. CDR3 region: CASSQTGTPFTGELFF. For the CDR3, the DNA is TGCGCCAGCAGCCAAACCGGGACACCTTTCACCGGGGAGCTGTTTTTT.

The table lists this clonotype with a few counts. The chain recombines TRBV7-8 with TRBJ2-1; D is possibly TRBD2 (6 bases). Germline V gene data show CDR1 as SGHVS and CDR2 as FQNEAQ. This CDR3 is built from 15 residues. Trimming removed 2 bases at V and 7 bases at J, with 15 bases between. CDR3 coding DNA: TGTGCCAGCAGCTTATTTCGCGGGACCAGTAATGAGCAGTTCTTC. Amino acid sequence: CASSLFRGTSNEQFF.

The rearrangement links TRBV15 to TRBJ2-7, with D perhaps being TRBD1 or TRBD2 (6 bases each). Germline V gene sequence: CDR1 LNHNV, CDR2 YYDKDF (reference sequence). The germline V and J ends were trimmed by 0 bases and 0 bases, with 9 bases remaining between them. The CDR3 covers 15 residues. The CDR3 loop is CATSRERGDSYEQYF. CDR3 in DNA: TGTGCCACCAGCAGAGAGAGGGGGGACTCCTACGAGCAGTACTTC. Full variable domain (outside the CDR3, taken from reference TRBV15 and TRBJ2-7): DAMVIQNPRYQVTQFGKPVTLSCSQTLNHNVMYWYQQKSSQAPKLLFHYYDKDFNNEADTPDNFQSRRPNTSFCFLDIRSPGLGDTAMYLCATSRERGDSYEQYFGPGTRLTVT.

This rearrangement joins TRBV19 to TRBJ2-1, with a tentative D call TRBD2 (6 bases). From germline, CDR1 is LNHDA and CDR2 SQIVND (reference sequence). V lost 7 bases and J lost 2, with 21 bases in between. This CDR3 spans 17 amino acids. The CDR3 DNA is TGTGCCAGTACCCCCGAGCCTGTGTTAGCGGCCTACAATGAGCAGTTCTTC. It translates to CASTPEPVLAAYNEQFF. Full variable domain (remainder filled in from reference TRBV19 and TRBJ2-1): DGGITQSPKYLFRKEGQNVTLSCEQNLNHDAMYWYRQDPGQGLRLIYYSQIVNDFQKGDIAEGYSVSREKKESFPLTVTSAQKNPTAFYLCASTPEPVLAAYNEQFFGPGTRLTVL.

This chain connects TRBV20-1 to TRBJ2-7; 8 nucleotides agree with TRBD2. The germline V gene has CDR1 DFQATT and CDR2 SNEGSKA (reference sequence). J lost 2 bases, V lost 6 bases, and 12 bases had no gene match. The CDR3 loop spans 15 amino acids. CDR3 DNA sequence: TGCAGTGCAAGGCGAGCTAGCGGGTTAACCTACGAGCAGTACTTC. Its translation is CSARRASGLTYEQYF.

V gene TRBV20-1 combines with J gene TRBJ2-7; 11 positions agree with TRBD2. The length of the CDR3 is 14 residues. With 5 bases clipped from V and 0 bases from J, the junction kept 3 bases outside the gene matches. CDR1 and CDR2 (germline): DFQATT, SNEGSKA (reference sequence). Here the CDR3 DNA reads TGCAGTGCTCTAGCGGGGGGCCCCTCCTACGAGCAGTACTTC. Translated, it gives CSALAGGPSYEQYF.

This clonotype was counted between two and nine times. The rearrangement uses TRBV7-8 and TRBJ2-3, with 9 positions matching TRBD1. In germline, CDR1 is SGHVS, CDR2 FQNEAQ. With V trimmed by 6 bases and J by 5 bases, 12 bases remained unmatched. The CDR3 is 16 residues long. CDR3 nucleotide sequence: TGTGCCAGCAGGCAAGACAGGGGGTTTACGAGAGATACGCAGTATTTT. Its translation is CASRQDRGFTRDTQYF.